A single sample gave rise to the 14 T cell receptor beta chains below, sequenced in a study of shared clonotypes between healthy human individuals. Repertoires were generated with immunoSEQ multiplex PCR, while TCRdb's copy carries only in-frame clones and drops some. The profile covers under 2.5 million clones, with under 95% appearing a single time and around 0.4% taken by the ten largest. The sample was naive CD4+ T cells from PBMCs. Subset specified: CD45RA+ positively selected. These receptors were obtained from a young man in good health. Some clones in this sample may be carry-over from other donors' samples.

This chain joins TRBV5-1 and TRBJ2-2, with D perhaps assigned TRBD1 or TRBD2 (5 bases each). CDR1 and CDR2 (germline): SGHRS, YFSETQ. The CDR3 is 14 amino acids. The ends were cut back, 2 bases at V and 6 bases at J, with 11 bases in the middle. The CDR3 sequence is CASSFLLGAGELFF. In DNA, the CDR3 is TGCGCCAGCAGCTTTTTGCTGGGGGCCGGGGAGCTGTTTTTT. Filled out from reference TRBV5-1 and TRBJ2-2, the complete variable domain reads KAGVTQTPRYLIKTRGQQVTLSCSPISGHRSVSWYQQTPGQGLQFLFEYFSETQRNKGNFPGRFSGRQFSNSRSEMNVSTLELGDSALYLCASSFLLGAGELFFGEGSRLTVL.

The chain is built from TRBV28 and TRBJ1-2; perhaps TRBD1 as D (6 bases). Looked up from germline, CDR1 is MDHEN and CDR2 is SYDVKM. The CDR3 sequence is 13 residues long. Trimming took off 10 bases at V and 8 bases at J, with 20 bases between the two ends. This CDR3 reads CAIDQGRVGGYTF. For the CDR3, the DNA is TGTGCCATAGACCAGGGGCGGGTGGGCGGCTACACCTTC.

The chain links TRBV6-6 to TRBJ1-2; 7 nucleotides align to TRBD1. The CDR3 runs to 14 residues. Trimming removed 2 bases from V and 4 bases from J; junction bases left unmatched: 4. Germline CDR1 reads MNHNY; CDR2 reads SVGAGI (reference sequence). CDR3 loop: CASSYVQGSYGYTF. The CDR3 DNA follows: TGTGCCAGCAGTTACGTACAGGGGAGCTATGGCTACACCTTC.

V usage is TRBV19 and J usage is TRBJ2-7; D remains unclear. The V gene's germline CDR1 is LNHDA and CDR2 SQIVND (reference sequence). V lost 6 bases, J lost 0 bases, and 9 bases lay in between. The CDR3 spans 13 residues. The CDR3 spells CASRAGFSYEQYF. For the CDR3, the DNA is TGTGCCAGTAGGGCAGGCTTCTCCTACGAGCAGTACTTC.

The rearrangement links TRBV7-2 to TRBJ1-6; D is uncertain. Trimming stripped 1 base from V and 14 bases from J, with 18 bases between. Germline V CDR1 and CDR2: SGHTA, FQGNSA. The CDR3 is 15 amino acids. The CDR3 here is CASSLEVGRGMALHF. The CDR3 DNA is TGTGCCAGCAGCTTAGAAGTGGGTAGAGGGATGGCCCTCCACTTT.

The V and J genes are TRBV4-1 and TRBJ2-2, with unresolved D. Germline V gene data show CDR1 as MGHRA and CDR2 as YSYEKL. The CDR3 is made up of 13 amino acids. Between the trimmed V and J ends, which lost 5 bases and 6 bases, there was a span of 10 bases. The CDR3 nucleotides read TGCGCCAGCAGCTTATCGGCTCCCGGGGAGCTGTTTTTT. It yields the protein CASSLSAPGELFF.

The V and J genes are TRBV28 and TRBJ1-5, with 9 bases matching TRBD1. The length of the CDR3 is 16 residues. In germline, CDR1 is MDHEN, CDR2 SYDVKM. The V gene end was trimmed by 8 bases and the J gene end by 0 bases; junction bases not matched to a gene: 8. DNA for the CDR3: TGTGCCAGCGGTCCCTCGGGACAGGGTAGCAATCAGCCCCAGCATTTT. This gives the protein CASGPSGQGSNQPQHF.

The chain uses TRBV5-1 and TRBJ2-1, with D perhaps TRBD1 or TRBD2 (5 bases each). The ends were cut back, 6 bases at V and 2 bases at J, with 18 bases in the middle. Germline V gives CDR1 SGHRS, CDR2 YFSETQ. This CDR3 has 16 amino acids. In DNA, the CDR3 is TGCGCCAGCATTAAAGGACCGGGGCTACCCTACAATGAGCAGTTCTTC. Its translation is CASIKGPGLPYNEQFF.

This chain connects TRBV18 to TRBJ1-1, with D possibly TRBD1 on 5 matching bases. CDR3 length: 16 amino acids. The germline V and J ends were trimmed by 3 bases and 0 bases, with 14 bases remaining between them. CDR1 and CDR2 from the germline V gene are KGHSH and LQKENI. The CDR3 coding sequence is TGTGCCAGCTCACCGTTCAAGGGACGGCTGAACACTGAAGCTTTCTTT. Amino acid sequence: CASSPFKGRLNTEAFF.

The chain carries TRBV5-1 and TRBJ2-1, with D hard to call. From germline, CDR1 is SGHRS and CDR2 YFSETQ. This CDR3 region has 14 residues. V was pared by 4 bases and J by 4 bases, with 12 bases between. This CDR3 is CASSPPGWYNEQFF. The CDR3 region has the DNA TGCGCCAGCAGCCCCCCGGGTTGGTACAATGAGCAGTTCTTC.

As to this clone: Other DNA sequences in this sample translate to the same CDR3. The chain has TRBV7-8 and TRBJ2-7; D not resolved. V lost 2 bases and J lost 3, with 2 bases in between. Germline V gene sequence: CDR1 SGHVS, CDR2 FQNEAQ. This CDR3 has 11 amino acids. The CDR3: CASSLNYEQYF. As DNA, the CDR3 is TGTGCCAGCAGCTTAAACTACGAGCAGTACTTC.

The chain carries TRBV5-4 and TRBJ1-2; a weak D match, TRBD1 (6 bases). V lost 3 bases, J lost 3 bases, and 15 bases lay in between. The CDR3 loop spans 15 amino acids. The V gene's germline CDR1 is SGHNT and CDR2 YYREEE (reference sequence). This chain's CDR3 is CASSSRGPGDYGYTF. In DNA, the CDR3 is TGTGCCAGCAGCTCGAGGGGACCAGGGGACTATGGCTACACCTTC.

The chain is built from TRBV11-3 and TRBJ2-3; tentative D call: TRBD2 (7 bases). This CDR3 is 18 amino acids long. V lost 7 bases and J 0 bases, leaving 23 bases between the germline ends. Germline V gene data show CDR1 as SGHNT and CDR2 as YENEEA. As DNA, the CDR3 is TGTGCCAGCAAGGGGGGGACGGGAGGAACGGGGAGCACAGATACGCAGTATTTT. It codes for CASKGGTGGTGSTDTQYF. The full variable domain, its missing parts supplied by reference TRBV11-3 and TRBJ2-3, is EAGVVQSPRYKIIEKKQPVAFWCNPISGHNTLYWYLQNLGQGPELLIRYENEEAVDDSQLPKDRFSAERLKGVDSTLKIQPAELGDSAVYLCASKGGTGGTGSTDTQYFGPGTRLTVL.

The chain recombines TRBV6-6 with TRBJ2-7; perhaps D is TRBD1 or TRBD2 (5 bases each). Germline CDR1 and CDR2: MNHNY and SVGAGI (reference sequence). The CDR3 runs to 14 residues. V was cut by 6 bases and J by 0 bases, with 12 bases left in between. The CDR3 DNA sequence: TGTGCCAGCAGGGAGCCGGGGACCTCCTACGAGCAGTACTTC. Translated, it gives CASREPGTSYEQYF.